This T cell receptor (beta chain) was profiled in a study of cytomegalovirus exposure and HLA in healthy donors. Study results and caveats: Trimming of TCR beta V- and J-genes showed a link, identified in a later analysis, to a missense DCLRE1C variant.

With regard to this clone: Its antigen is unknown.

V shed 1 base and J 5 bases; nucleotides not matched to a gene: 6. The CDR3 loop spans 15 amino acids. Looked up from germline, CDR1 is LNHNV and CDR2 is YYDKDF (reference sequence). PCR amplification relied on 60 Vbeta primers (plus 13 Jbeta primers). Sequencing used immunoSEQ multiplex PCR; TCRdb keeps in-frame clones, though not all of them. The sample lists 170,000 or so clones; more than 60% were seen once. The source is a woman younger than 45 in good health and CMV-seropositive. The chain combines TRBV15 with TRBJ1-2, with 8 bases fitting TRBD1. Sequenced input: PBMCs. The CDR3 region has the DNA TGTGCCACCAGCAGAGTGTCAGGGGGCATATATGGCTACACCTTC. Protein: CATSRVSGGIYGYTF.